Included here is one TCR beta chain sequence, with context. TCRB sequencing was done at Survey resolution level. The table came from immunoSEQ multiplex PCR; TCRdb's copy has only in-frame clones and leaves some out. This table holds under 1,500 clones, around 60% found once. These data are taken from a study of follicular helper T cells after annual influenza vaccination. The time point denotes: 2015-2016 season, 7 days after influenza vaccination. V trimming: 5 bases; J trimming: 9 bases; junction bases outside the gene matches: 3. Germline lookup yields CDR1 SGHAT and CDR2 FQNNGV. The CDR3 spans 14 residues.

The J gene is TRBJ1-6, the V gene TRBV11-2, with 11 bases fitting TRBD1. The clonotype was recovered from an adult who received the influenza vaccine. The sequences come from CXCR5+ CD38+ circulating T follicular helper cells from blood, collected 7 days after influenza vaccination. Subset described: circulating Tfh, non-naive CD4+CXCR5+PD-1+ (ICOS+CD38+ or ICOS-CD38-). The CDR3 here is CASSKDRGLSPLHF. As DNA, the CDR3 is TGTGCCAGCAGCAAGGACAGGGGGCTTTCACCCCTCCACTTT.